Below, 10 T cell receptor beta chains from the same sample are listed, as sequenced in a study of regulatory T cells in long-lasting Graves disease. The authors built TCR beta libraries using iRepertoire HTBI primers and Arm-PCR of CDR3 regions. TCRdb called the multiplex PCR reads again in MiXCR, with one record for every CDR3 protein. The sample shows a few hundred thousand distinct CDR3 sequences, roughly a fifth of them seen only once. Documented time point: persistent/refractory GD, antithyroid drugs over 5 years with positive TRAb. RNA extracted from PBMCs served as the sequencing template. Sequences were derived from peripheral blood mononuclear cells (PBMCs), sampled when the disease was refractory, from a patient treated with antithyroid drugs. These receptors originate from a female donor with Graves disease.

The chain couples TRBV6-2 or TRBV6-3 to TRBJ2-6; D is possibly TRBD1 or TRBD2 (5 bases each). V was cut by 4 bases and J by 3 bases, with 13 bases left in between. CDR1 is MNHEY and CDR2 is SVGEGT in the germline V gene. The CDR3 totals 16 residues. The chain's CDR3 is CASSSDGTSGANVLTF. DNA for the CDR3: TGTGCCAGCAGTTCGGACGGGACCAGTGGGGCCAACGTCCTGACTTTC.

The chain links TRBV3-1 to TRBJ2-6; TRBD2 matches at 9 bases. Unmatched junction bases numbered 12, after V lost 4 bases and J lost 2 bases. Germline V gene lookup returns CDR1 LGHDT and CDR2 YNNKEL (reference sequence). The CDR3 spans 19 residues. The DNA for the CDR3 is TGTGCCAGCAGCCGCTCCAGCGGCGGGAGGGCCGCTGGGGCCAACGTCCTGACTTTC. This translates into CASSRSSGGRAAGANVLTF.

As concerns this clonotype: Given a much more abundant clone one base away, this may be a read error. DNA of the CDR3: TGCAGCGTTGAATTGGGGGGCGAGACCCAGTACTTC. It encodes CSVELGGETQYF. V and J are TRBV29-1 and TRBJ2-5, with D perhaps assigned TRBD1 or TRBD2 (6 bases each). V lost 2 bases, J lost 5 bases, and 9 bases lay in between. This CDR3 has 12 residues. Germline CDR1 reads SQVTM; CDR2 reads ANQGSEA.

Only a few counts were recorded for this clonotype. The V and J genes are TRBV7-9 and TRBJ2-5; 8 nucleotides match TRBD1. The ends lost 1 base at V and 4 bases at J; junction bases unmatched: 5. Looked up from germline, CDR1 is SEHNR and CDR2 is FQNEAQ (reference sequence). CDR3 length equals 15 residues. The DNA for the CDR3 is TGTGCCAGCAGCTTAGGGACAGGGTTTGGAGAGACCCAGTACTTC. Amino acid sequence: CASSLGTGFGETQYF.

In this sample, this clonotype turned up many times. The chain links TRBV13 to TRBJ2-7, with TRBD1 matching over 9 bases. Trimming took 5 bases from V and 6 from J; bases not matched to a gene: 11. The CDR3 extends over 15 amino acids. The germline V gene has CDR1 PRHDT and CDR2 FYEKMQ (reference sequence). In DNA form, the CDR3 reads TGTGCCAGCAGCCGCCCCGACAGGGGGTTAGGCGAGCAGTACTTC. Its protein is CASSRPDRGLGEQYF.

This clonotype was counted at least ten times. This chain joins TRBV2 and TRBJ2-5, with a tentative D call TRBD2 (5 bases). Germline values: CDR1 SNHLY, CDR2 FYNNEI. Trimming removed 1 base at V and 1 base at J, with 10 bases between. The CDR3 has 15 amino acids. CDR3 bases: TGTGCCAGCAGTGAAGGGGAGAGAACCCAAGAGACCCAGTACTTC. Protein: CASSEGERTQETQYF.

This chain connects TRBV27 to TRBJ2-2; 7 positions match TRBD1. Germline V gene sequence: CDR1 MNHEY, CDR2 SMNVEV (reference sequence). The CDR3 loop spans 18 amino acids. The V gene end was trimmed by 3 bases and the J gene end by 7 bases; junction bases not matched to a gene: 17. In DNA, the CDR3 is TGTGCCAGCAGTTTCACGGTCGCTCCAGGGGGAAAGGGCGGGGAGCTGTTTTTT. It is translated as CASSFTVAPGGKGGELFF.

CDR3 bases: TGCGCCCCAACAGGGGGTACAGACTCTGGAAACACCATATATTTT. This codes for CAPTGGTDSGNTIYF. The V gene is TRBV5-1, the J gene TRBJ1-3; 8 nucleotides line up with TRBD1. The CDR3 has 15 amino acids. The V and J ends lost 10 bases and 0 bases, in that order; junction bases with no gene match: 9. Germline loops: CDR1 SGHRS, CDR2 YFSETQ.

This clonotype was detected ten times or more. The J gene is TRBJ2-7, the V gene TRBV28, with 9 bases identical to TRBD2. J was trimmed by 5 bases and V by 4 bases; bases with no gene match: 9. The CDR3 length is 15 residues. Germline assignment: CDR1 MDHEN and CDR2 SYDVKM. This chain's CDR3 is CASSYFSGRVNEQYF. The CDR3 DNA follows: TGTGCCAGCAGTTACTTTAGCGGGAGAGTGAACGAGCAGTACTTC.

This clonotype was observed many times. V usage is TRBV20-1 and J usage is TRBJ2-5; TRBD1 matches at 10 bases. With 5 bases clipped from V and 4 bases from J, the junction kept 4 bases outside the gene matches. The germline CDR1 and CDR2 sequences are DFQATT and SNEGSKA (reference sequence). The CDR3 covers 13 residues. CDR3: CSADRDRGETQYF. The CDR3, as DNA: TGCAGTGCTGACCGGGACAGGGGAGAGACCCAGTACTTC.